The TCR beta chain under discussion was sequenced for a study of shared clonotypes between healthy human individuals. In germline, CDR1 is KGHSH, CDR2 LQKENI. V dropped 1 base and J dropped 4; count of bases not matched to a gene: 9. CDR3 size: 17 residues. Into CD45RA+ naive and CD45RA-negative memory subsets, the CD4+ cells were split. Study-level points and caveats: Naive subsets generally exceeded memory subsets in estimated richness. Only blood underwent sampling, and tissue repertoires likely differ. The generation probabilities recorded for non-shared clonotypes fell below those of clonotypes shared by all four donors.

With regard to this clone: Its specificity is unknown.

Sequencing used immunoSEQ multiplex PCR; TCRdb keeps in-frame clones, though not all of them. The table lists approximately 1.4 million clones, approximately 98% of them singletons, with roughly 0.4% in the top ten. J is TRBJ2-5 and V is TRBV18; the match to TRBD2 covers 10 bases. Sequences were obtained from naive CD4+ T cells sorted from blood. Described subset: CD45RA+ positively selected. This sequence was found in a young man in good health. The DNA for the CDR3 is TGTGCCAGCTCACCACGGGCTAGCGGGAGTTGGGGAGAGACCCAGTACTTC. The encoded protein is CASSPRASGSWGETQYF.